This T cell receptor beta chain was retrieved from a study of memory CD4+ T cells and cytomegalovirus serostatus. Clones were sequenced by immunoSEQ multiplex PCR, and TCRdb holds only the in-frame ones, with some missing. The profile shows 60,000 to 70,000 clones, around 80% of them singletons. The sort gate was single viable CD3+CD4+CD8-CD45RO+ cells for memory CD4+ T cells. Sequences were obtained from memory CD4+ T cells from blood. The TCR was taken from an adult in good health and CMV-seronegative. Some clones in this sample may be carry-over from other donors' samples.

The CDR3 sequence is CASSSTSGSEQYF. The CDR3 nucleotides read TGTGCCAGCAGCTCGACTAGCGGGAGCGAGCAGTACTTC. V is TRBV7-3 and J is TRBJ2-7; TRBD2 aligns across 12 bases. CDR3 length: 13 amino acids. V was pared by 4 bases and J by 6 bases, with 1 base of the junction left unmatched. Per germline, CDR1 SGHTA and CDR2 FQGTGA.